These 27 T cell receptor beta chains were sequenced from one sample in a study of Graves' ophthalmopathy and Graves' hyperthyroidism. Amplification targeted the TCR beta CDR3 regions, with RNA transcripts as the source material. Second-round multiplex PCR came after a first-round RT-PCR that employed HTBI primers. TCRdb independently ran MiXCR on the multiplex PCR reads; one entry per CDR3 protein. The profile shows about 500,000 distinct CDR3 sequences, under 45% of them singletons. The sequenced sample consisted of peripheral blood or thyroid tissue (not recorded which). The receptors originated from an adult man with Graves' hyperthyroidism.

This clonotype was seen at least ten times. V usage is TRBV6-5 and J usage is TRBJ1-1; perhaps TRBD1 as D (5 bases). There are 14 residues in the CDR3. CDR1 and CDR2 (germline): MNHEY, SVGAGI. Trimming removed 2 bases from V and 4 bases from J, with 11 bases in between. The CDR3 bases are TGTGCCAGCAGTTACCAGGGTTTGGCCACTGAAGCTTTCTTT. It specifies CASSYQGLATEAFF.

The chain employs TRBV24-1 and TRBJ2-7; a weak D match, TRBD2 (6 bases). Trimming shortened V by 12 bases and J by 7 bases, and 21 bases separated the two germline ends. The CDR3 runs to 13 residues. Per the germline V gene, CDR1 is KGHDR and CDR2 is SFDVKD. DNA of the CDR3: TGTGCCGTAGTCCGGGACTCGGGCAATGAGCAGTACTTC. It yields the protein CAVVRDSGNEQYF.

This chain joins TRBV29-1 and TRBJ2-1; 9 bases fit TRBD2. Germline values: CDR1 SQVTM, CDR2 ANQGSEA. V lost 1 base to trimming and J lost 5 bases; unmatched junction nucleotides: 6. The CDR3 runs 15 residues. The CDR3 sequence: CSVEAREGRDNEQFF. CDR3 in DNA: TGCAGCGTTGAAGCGCGGGAGGGGAGGGACAATGAGCAGTTCTTC.

This chain uses TRBV27 with TRBJ1-1; D uncertain. The V end was cut by 3 bases, the J end by 8 bases, with 13 bases between. The CDR3 has 13 amino acids. CDR1 is MNHEY and CDR2 is SMNVEV in the germline V gene (reference sequence). The CDR3 loop is CASSLTPDREAFF. The CDR3 nucleotides read TGTGCCAGCAGTTTGACACCGGACCGGGAAGCTTTCTTT.

This chain joins TRBV29-1 and TRBJ2-7; 8 nucleotides agree with TRBD2. This CDR3 region has 13 residues. V shed 8 bases, J shed 7 bases, and the junction held 13 bases outside the gene matches. From germline, CDR1 is SQVTM and CDR2 ANQGSEA. The CDR3 region is CSLAPAGDGEQYF. CDR3 nucleotide sequence: TGCAGCTTGGCCCCAGCGGGAGATGGTGAGCAGTACTTC.

The DNA for the CDR3 is TGTGCCAGCAGCCAGGGACTAGCGGCGAACACCATATATTTT. Encoded protein: CASSQGLAANTIYF. This sequence joins TRBV5-8 and TRBJ1-3; maybe TRBD1 (5 bases). This CDR3 contains 14 residues. V dropped 4 bases and J dropped 7 bases, with 15 bases sitting between them. The germline CDR1 and CDR2 sequences are SGHTS and YDEGEE.

This clonotype was seen ten or more times. This sequence joins TRBV19 and TRBJ1-5; D may be TRBD1 (5 bases). CDR1 is LNHDA, CDR2 SQIVND, per germline (reference sequence). The CDR3 has 15 residues. Trimming took off 3 bases at V and 4 bases at J, with 13 bases between the two ends. The CDR3 is CASSIGQGRNQPQHF. The CDR3 region has the DNA TGTGCCAGTAGTATTGGGCAGGGACGGAATCAGCCCCAGCATTTT. The full variable domain, its missing parts supplied by reference TRBV19 and TRBJ1-5, is DGGITQSPKYLFRKEGQNVTLSCEQNLNHDAMYWYRQDPGQGLRLIYYSQIVNDFQKGDIAEGYSVSREKKESFPLTVTSAQKNPTAFYLCASSIGQGRNQPQHFGDGTRLSIL.

The CDR3 nucleotides are TGCAGTGCCATCGAACAGGGGATAGGAGATACGCAGTATTTT. It codes for CSAIEQGIGDTQYF. This chain links TRBV20-1 with TRBJ2-3; 7 bases are a match to TRBD1. The CDR3 is 14 amino acids. Losses at the gene ends were 6 bases for V and 5 bases for J; bases not matched to a gene: 11. The germline CDR1 and CDR2 sequences are DFQATT and SNEGSKA (reference sequence).

Only a few counts were recorded for this clonotype. V gene TRBV27 combines with J gene TRBJ1-4; perhaps TRBD1 as D (5 bases). V lost 3 bases to trimming and J lost 8 bases, with 16 bases between them. Germline V gives CDR1 MNHEY, CDR2 SMNVEV (reference sequence). This CDR3 region has 15 residues. CDR3: CASSLSGTPGEKLFF. CDR3 nucleotides: TGTGCCAGCAGTTTGTCCGGGACCCCAGGGGAAAAACTGTTTTTT.

This clonotype showed up just a few times. V is TRBV20-1 and J is TRBJ2-6; the match to TRBD1 covers 9 bases. Per the germline V gene, CDR1 is DFQATT and CDR2 is SNEGSKA (reference sequence). This CDR3 has 16 residues. After removal of 6 bases from V and 2 bases from J, the junction contained 8 bases not matched to a gene. The CDR3 region is CSAPSDRGTGANVLTF. The CDR3 nucleotides read TGCAGTGCACCTTCCGACAGGGGGACTGGGGCCAACGTCCTGACTTTC.

The chain combines TRBV15 with TRBJ2-6; D unresolved. Germline CDR1 LNHNV, CDR2 YYDKDF (reference sequence). V lost 0 bases and J 2 bases, leaving 5 bases between the germline ends. The CDR3 is made up of 15 amino acids. This CDR3 reads CATSRDTAGANVLTF. CDR3 bases: TGTGCCACCAGCAGAGATACGGCTGGGGCCAACGTCCTGACTTTC.

Note on this clonotype: Given the absence of the conserved phenylalanine or tryptophan at the CDR3 end, a read error is likely. This chain uses TRBV12-3 or TRBV12-4 with TRBJ1-6; 10 bases map to TRBD1. With 6 bases clipped from V and 11 bases from J, the junction kept 7 bases outside the gene matches. The CDR3 is 14 residues long. CDR3 DNA sequence: TGTGCCAGCAGCGGGACAGGGGCACCGGCACCCCTCCACCTT. Translating it yields CASSGTGAPAPLHL.

V gene TRBV2 combines with J gene TRBJ1-3, with TRBD1 matching 9 bases. The CDR3 runs 16 residues. V dropped 6 bases and J dropped 3; count of bases not matched to a gene: 9. The germline gives CDR1 SNHLY, CDR2 FYNNEI. CDR3 residues: CASSHPTGGSGNTIYF. CDR3 nucleotide sequence: TGTGCCAGCAGCCATCCAACAGGGGGCAGTGGAAACACCATATATTTT.

This clonotype was recorded many times. The gene calls are TRBV15 and TRBJ1-6; D is ambiguous. The CDR3 runs to 13 residues. Germline V gene data show CDR1 as LNHNV and CDR2 as YYDKDF (reference sequence). The V and J ends lost 0 bases and 9 bases respectively, with 6 bases between them. The CDR3 sequence is CATSREGGSPLHF. For the CDR3, the DNA is TGTGCCACCAGCAGAGAGGGAGGTTCACCCCTCCACTTT.

The rearrangement uses TRBV7-9 and TRBJ2-7; D is possibly TRBD1 (5 bases). V lost 5 bases to trimming and J lost 7 bases, with 12 bases between them. CDR3 size: 12 residues. CDR1 is SEHNR and CDR2 is FQNEAQ in the germline V gene (reference sequence). CDR3 in DNA: TGTGCCAGCAGCCTAAGATCAGGGGAGCAGTACTTC. This codes for CASSLRSGEQYF. The full variable domain, completed using reference TRBV7-9 and TRBJ2-7, is DTGVSQNPRHKITKRGQNVTFRCDPISEHNRLYWYRQTLGQGPEFLTYFQNEAQLEKSRLLSDRFSAERPKGSFSTLEIQRTEQGDSAMYLCASSLRSGEQYFGPGTRLTVT.

The chain couples TRBV7-8 to TRBJ2-3; 7 nucleotides align to TRBD2. CDR1 and CDR2 (germline): SGHVS, FQNEAQ. V gave up 8 bases and J gave up 0 bases; unmatched junction bases: 17. The length of the CDR3 is 18 residues. CDR3 nucleotides: TGTGCCAGCCGATACTTTGGGTCTGGCGGGGGTAGCACAGATACGCAGTATTTT. Amino acid sequence: CASRYFGSGGGSTDTQYF.

In its sample, this clonotype was seen many times. The V and J genes are TRBV7-8 and TRBJ1-2; a weak D match, TRBD1 (6 bases). Trimming shortened V by 5 bases and J by 3 bases, and 16 bases separated the two germline ends. Looked up from germline, CDR1 is SGHVS and CDR2 is FQNEAQ. This CDR3 has 15 residues. CDR3 bases: TGTGCCAGCAGCCCCTCCGGGACAACCTACTATGGCTACACCTTC. Translation: CASSPSGTTYYGYTF.

This clonotype was counted many times. The CDR3 region is CSAMDRGDTEAFF. CDR3 DNA sequence: TGCAGCGCCATGGACAGGGGGGACACTGAAGCTTTCTTT. This rearrangement joins TRBV29-1 to TRBJ1-1; 10 bases match TRBD1. The CDR3 is made up of 13 amino acids. The V segment lost 7 bases and the J segment 3 bases; nucleotides outside the gene matches: 5. Germline V gene data show CDR1 as SQVTM and CDR2 as ANQGSEA.

A word on this clonotype: The junction does not match germline at one end; this may be a read error. The gene calls are TRBV4-1 and TRBJ2-7, with 9 bases matching TRBD1. Germline assignment: CDR1 MGHRA and CDR2 YSYEKL. This CDR3 has 15 residues. CDR3 amino acids: CASSNGQGFSYGQYF. The CDR3 bases are TGCGCCAGCAGCAACGGACAGGGGTTCTCCTACGGGCAGTACTTC.

The chain links TRBV6-6 to TRBJ1-5; no definite D call. This CDR3 has 14 residues. Trimming pared 5 bases from V and 11 bases from J, leaving 19 bases between. Looked up from germline, CDR1 is MNHNY and CDR2 is SVGAGI (reference sequence). The CDR3 bases are TGTGCCAGCAGTGAAGCCGGAGCGGGAGAGACCCAGCATTTT. Protein sequence: CASSEAGAGETQHF.

The chain couples TRBV19 to TRBJ2-7; D might be TRBD1 (5 bases). V lost 7 bases, J lost 6 bases, and 10 bases lay in between. Germline CDR1 LNHDA, CDR2 SQIVND (reference sequence). This CDR3 comprises 11 residues. The CDR3 DNA reads TGTGCCAGTACGGAAAGGGGCGAGCAGTACTTC. Translating it yields CASTERGEQYF. Drawing the rest from reference TRBV19 and TRBJ2-7, the complete variable domain is DGGITQSPKYLFRKEGQNVTLSCEQNLNHDAMYWYRQDPGQGLRLIYYSQIVNDFQKGDIAEGYSVSREKKESFPLTVTSAQKNPTAFYLCASTERGEQYFGPGTRLTVT.

This clonotype has at least ten counts. Compared with germline, one end of the junction differs, possibly owing to a read error. The rearrangement links TRBV13 to TRBJ2-7; D gene ambiguous. Germline-derived CDR1 and CDR2 are PRHDT and FYEKMQ (reference sequence). The CDR3 length is 12 residues. CDR3 nucleotide sequence: TGTGCCAGCAGCTTAGCGGGCGACGGCCCGGACTTC. The encoded protein is CASSLAGDGPDF. The entire variable domain, with the rest obtained from reference TRBV13 and TRBJ2-7, is as follows: AAGVIQSPRHLIKEKRETATLKCYPIPRHDTVYWYQQGPGQDPQFLISFYEKMQSDKGSIPDRFSAQQFSDYHSELNMSSLELGDSALYFCASSLAGDGPDFGPGTRLTVT.

The CDR3 spells CASSLPSSSYEQYF. The CDR3 nucleotides read TGTGCCAGCAGCTTACCGTCAAGCTCCTACGAGCAGTACTTC. The chain recombines TRBV7-8 with TRBJ2-7, with D unresolved. Germline CDR1 is SGHVS and CDR2 is FQNEAQ. Trimming shortened V by 2 bases and J by 0 bases, and 8 bases separated the two germline ends. This CDR3 contains 14 residues.

Points on this clonotype: Possible read error: a much larger clone is one base away. The chain employs TRBV12-3 or TRBV12-4 and TRBJ1-4; no clear D. This CDR3 comprises 14 residues. The CDR3 nucleotides read TGTGCCGGCAGTGCCCCCGGTGGCGGTGAAAAACTGTTTTTT. Translating it yields CAGSAPGGGEKLFF.

The chain links TRBV9 to TRBJ1-5; 10 nucleotides align to TRBD1. CDR1 SGDLS and CDR2 YYNGEE come from the germline V gene. There are 15 residues in the CDR3. The V gene end was trimmed by 0 bases and the J gene end by 11 bases; junction bases not matched to a gene: 8. This CDR3 reads CASSVGDRGQETQHF. Written as DNA, the CDR3 is TGTGCCAGCAGCGTAGGAGACAGGGGGCAAGAGACCCAGCATTTT.

The table lists this clonotype with many counts. The chain carries TRBV9 and TRBJ2-7; 12 bases align to TRBD1. Germline CDR1 SGDLS, CDR2 YYNGEE. There are 16 residues in the CDR3. V trimming: 1 base; J trimming: 5 bases; junction bases outside the gene matches: 7. CDR3: CASSVSGTGGFDEQYF. CDR3 nucleotides: TGTGCCAGCAGCGTAAGCGGGACAGGGGGCTTCGACGAGCAGTACTTC.

V is TRBV7-9 and J is TRBJ1-4, with D unclear. Trimming stripped 5 bases from V and 7 bases from J, with 14 bases between. Looked up from germline, CDR1 is SEHNR and CDR2 is FQNEAQ (reference sequence). There are 14 residues in the CDR3. CDR3 in amino acids: CASSELGISEKLFF. The CDR3 coding sequence is TGTGCCAGCAGCGAGTTGGGGATAAGTGAAAAACTGTTTTTT.